The subject of this entry is one TCR beta chain. Its antigen remains unidentified. The ends were cut back, 4 bases at V and 5 bases at J, with 10 bases in the middle. The CDR3 is 13 residues long. The germline gives CDR1 SGHRS, CDR2 YFSETQ. Peripheral blood samples and lesional scalp punch biopsies were obtained from alopecia areata patients. TCR sequencing used cDNA made by reverse transcription of extracted RNA. The assay was immunoSEQ multiplex PCR, and TCRdb's table has in-frame clones only and misses some. The table includes some 120,000 clones, approximately 53% detected once. The sample comes from a study of CD8+ T cells in alopecia areata. The overall study: Tofacitinib continued for 6 to 18 months and was then withheld for 6 months.

The study's findings and limits: An increase in clonality over normal scalp was evident in lesional scalp, especially alopecia totalis/universalis.

The receptor's source is a human donor with alopecia areata. Here the sequenced sample was CD4+ T cells sorted from blood, taken at week 0. This sequence joins TRBV5-1 and TRBJ2-1; D remains ambiguous. The CDR3 DNA reads as TGCGCCAGCAGCCCCGGTGGGCACAATGAGCAGTTCTTC. It codes for CASSPGGHNEQFF.